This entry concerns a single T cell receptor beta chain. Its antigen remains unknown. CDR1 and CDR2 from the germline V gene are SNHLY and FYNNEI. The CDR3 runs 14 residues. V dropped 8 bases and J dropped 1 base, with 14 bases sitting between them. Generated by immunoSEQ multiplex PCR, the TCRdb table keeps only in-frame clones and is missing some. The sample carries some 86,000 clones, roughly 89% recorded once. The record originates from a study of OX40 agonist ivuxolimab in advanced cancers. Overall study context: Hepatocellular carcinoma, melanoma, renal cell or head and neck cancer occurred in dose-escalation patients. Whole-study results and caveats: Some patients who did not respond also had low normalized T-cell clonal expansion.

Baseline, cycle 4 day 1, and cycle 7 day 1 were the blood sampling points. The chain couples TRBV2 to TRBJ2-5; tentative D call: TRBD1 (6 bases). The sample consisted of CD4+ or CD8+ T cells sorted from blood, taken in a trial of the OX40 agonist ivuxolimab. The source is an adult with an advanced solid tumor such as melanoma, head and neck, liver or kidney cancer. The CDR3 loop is CASSVGHAQETQYF. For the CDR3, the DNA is TGTGCCAGCTCGGTGGGACACGCCCAAGAGACCCAGTACTTC.